These 23 T cell receptor beta chains came from one sample sequenced in a study of blood T cell repertoires in COVID-19. Data came from immunoSEQ multiplex PCR; TCRdb stores just in-frame clones and leaves some out. This table has approximately 220,000 clones, approximately 83% appearing once. Sequenced material: PBMCs or T cells enriched from blood (not recorded which). The receptors originated from a woman aged 40 to 50 who had been exposed to COVID-19.

The chain uses TRBV3-1 (or the pseudogene TRBV3-2) and TRBJ1-4; D not resolved. Per the germline V gene, CDR1 is LGHDT and CDR2 is YNNKEL (reference sequence). V was cut by 4 bases and J by 8 bases, with 8 bases left in between. CDR3 length equals 12 residues. This CDR3 is CASSRPLEKLFF. The CDR3 DNA reads as TGTGCCAGCAGCCGTCCACTGGAAAAACTGTTTTTT.

The chain has TRBV5-1 and TRBJ2-2; 12 bases are a match to TRBD2. The CDR3 covers 18 residues. The V and J ends lost 2 bases and 0 bases, in that order; junction bases with no gene match: 5. Germline values: CDR1 SGHRS, CDR2 YFSETQ. CDR3 bases: TGCGCCAGCAGCTTTGATACTAGCGGGGGGTCGAACACCGGGGAGCTGTTTTTT. Translating gives CASSFDTSGGSNTGELFF. Based on the CDR3 plus reference TRBV5-1 and TRBJ2-2, the full variable domain is KAGVTQTPRYLIKTRGQQVTLSCSPISGHRSVSWYQQTPGQGLQFLFEYFSETQRNKGNFPGRFSGRQFSNSRSEMNVSTLELGDSALYLCASSFDTSGGSNTGELFFGEGSRLTVL.

This clone has a single count. The chain carries TRBV6-5 and TRBJ1-2, with TRBD1 identical over 7 bases. The V and J ends lost 6 bases and 7 bases, in that order; junction bases with no gene match: 5. Germline V CDR1 and CDR2: MNHEY, SVGAGI. The CDR3 has 12 residues. Written as DNA, the CDR3 is TGTGCCAGCAGCAACAGGGGTCGTGGCTACACCTTC. Amino acid sequence: CASSNRGRGYTF.

The chain links TRBV30 to TRBJ1-1, with D maybe TRBD1 (6 bases). V lost 3 bases to trimming and J lost 0 bases, with 20 bases between them. The germline CDR1 and CDR2 sequences are GTSNPN and SVGIG (reference sequence). CDR3 length equals 17 residues. The CDR3 sequence: CAWRFKGHTDMNTEAFF. The CDR3, as DNA: TGTGCCTGGAGGTTTAAGGGACACACTGACATGAACACTGAAGCTTTCTTT.

Only one count was recorded for this clone. This sequence joins TRBV12-5 and TRBJ1-4; 7 bases fit TRBD1. The CDR3 extends over 15 amino acids. Germline assignment: CDR1 LGHNT and CDR2 FRNRAP. Losses at the gene ends were 4 bases for V and 5 bases for J; bases not matched to a gene: 7. CDR3 sequence reads: CASGSGQAQNEKLFF. The CDR3 DNA is TGTGCTAGTGGTTCCGGACAGGCCCAAAATGAAAAACTGTTTTTT. Looking up the rest from reference TRBV12-5 and TRBJ1-4 gives the full variable domain: DARVTQTPRHKVTEMGQEVTMRCQPILGHNTVFWYRQTMMQGLELLAYFRNRAPLDDSGMPKDRFSAEMPDATLATLKIQPSEPRDSAVYFCASGSGQAQNEKLFFGSGTQLSVL.

The CDR3 sequence is CASSLGSGLTGYNEQFF. Here the CDR3 DNA reads TGCGCCAGCAGCTTGGGTTCGGGGTTGACAGGCTACAATGAGCAGTTCTTC. The chain carries TRBV5-1 and TRBJ2-1, with a tentative D call TRBD1 (6 bases). V lost 0 bases and J 3 bases, leaving 16 bases between the germline ends. This CDR3 comprises 17 residues. The germline V gene encodes CDR1 SGHRS and CDR2 YFSETQ.

The chain joins TRBV6-5 to TRBJ2-1; D may be TRBD2 (5 bases). Trimming removed 0 bases from V and 0 bases from J, with 6 bases in between. Per the germline V gene, CDR1 is MNHEY and CDR2 is SVGAGI. The CDR3 sequence is 15 residues long. This CDR3 is CASSYSGSSYNEQFF. CDR3 DNA sequence: TGTGCCAGCAGTTACTCGGGGAGCTCCTACAATGAGCAGTTCTTC.

The table lists this clone with a few counts. CDR3 bases: TGTGCCAGCACCAAAGCTGAACGGACAGGGAAAAGAACCGGGGAGCTGTTTTTT. Its translation is CASTKAERTGKRTGELFF. The chain carries TRBV28 and TRBJ2-2; TRBD1 aligns across 8 bases. CDR3 length equals 18 residues. The germline CDR1 and CDR2 sequences are MDHEN and SYDVKM. Trimming took 7 bases from V and 5 from J; bases not matched to a gene: 18.

This clone is a singleton in its sample. The rearrangement joins TRBV5-4 to TRBJ2-1; TRBD2 aligns across 12 bases. J gave up 6 bases and V 4 bases, and 5 bases lay outside the gene matches. Germline loops: CDR1 SGHNT, CDR2 YYREEE (reference sequence). The CDR3 extends over 15 amino acids. DNA of the CDR3: TGTGCCAGCAGCCCTAGCGGGGGGGCTTTCAATGAGCAGTTCTTC. Residues: CASSPSGGAFNEQFF.

This clone was counted only a few times. This chain links TRBV11-2 with TRBJ2-2; 9 positions match TRBD2. With V trimmed by 5 bases and J by 1 base, 2 bases remained unmatched. The CDR3 runs to 15 residues. The germline gives CDR1 SGHAT, CDR2 FQNNGV. The CDR3 reads CASSGSGGNTGELFF. CDR3 nucleotide sequence: TGTGCCAGCAGCGGTAGCGGGGGGAACACCGGGGAGCTGTTTTTT.

CDR3 in DNA: TGTGCCAGCAGGGGAGAGGGATTAAAAGGCTACACCTTC. Its protein is CASRGEGLKGYTF. V is TRBV6-5 and J is TRBJ1-2, with D uncertain. The germline CDR1 and CDR2 sequences are MNHEY and SVGAGI. This CDR3 has 13 residues. V was pared by 6 bases and J by 8 bases, with 16 bases between.

On this clone: Being one base from a much bigger clone, this may be a read error. The rearrangement links TRBV7-6 to TRBJ1-1; 7 bases agree with TRBD1. Per germline, CDR1 SGHVS and CDR2 FNYEAQ. Losses at the gene ends were 3 bases for V and 3 bases for J; bases not matched to a gene: 1. The CDR3 has 13 amino acids. CDR3 in amino acids: CASSFQGDTEAFF. The CDR3 DNA reads as TGTGCCAGCAGCTTCCAGGGGGACACTGAAGCTTTCTTT.

The chain links TRBV9 to TRBJ1-6; 7 bases align to TRBD1. The V gene's germline CDR1 is SGDLS and CDR2 YYNGEE. CDR3 length: 16 residues. V lost 3 bases and J lost 5; bases outside the gene matches: 8. The CDR3 DNA is TGTGCCAGCAGCGCTAGGGACAGTCGGGATAATTCACCCCTCCACTTT. This sequence encodes CASSARDSRDNSPLHF.

The chain carries TRBV2 and TRBJ1-4; D not certain. CDR1 SNHLY and CDR2 FYNNEI come from the germline V gene. V was cut by 3 bases and J by 7 bases, with 12 bases left in between. The CDR3 is 14 residues long. CDR3 protein: CASSDYMGSEKLFF. CDR3 nucleotide sequence: TGTGCCAGCAGTGATTACATGGGGAGTGAAAAACTGTTTTTT. The whole variable domain, remainder taken from reference TRBV2 and TRBJ1-4, is EPEVTQTPSHQVTQMGQEVILRCVPISNHLYFYWYRQILGQKVEFLVSFYNNEISEKSEIFDDQFSVERPDGSNFTLKIRSTKLEDSAMYFCASSDYMGSEKLFFGSGTQLSVL.

The CDR3 here is CASSRRDKYSPLHF. The CDR3 DNA reads TGTGCCAGCAGCCGCCGGGACAAATATTCACCCCTCCACTTT. The chain recombines TRBV3-1 (or the pseudogene TRBV3-2) with TRBJ1-6; TRBD1 might be the D (6 bases). There are 14 residues in the CDR3. V was trimmed by 4 bases and J by 8 bases, leaving 12 bases between them. CDR1 LGHDT and CDR2 YNNKEL come from the germline V gene (reference sequence).

The chain links TRBV5-6 to TRBJ1-1; 10 bases fit TRBD1. Germline V gene data show CDR1 as SGHDT and CDR2 as YYEEEE. The CDR3 length is 15 residues. V was pared by 5 bases and J by 3 bases, with 7 bases of the junction left unmatched. CDR3 nucleotides: TGTGCCAGCAGGAAACCGGGACAGGGGTACACTGAAGCTTTCTTT. Protein product: CASRKPGQGYTEAFF.

The rearrangement links TRBV6-1 to TRBJ1-1; possibly TRBD1 for D (5 bases). This CDR3 is built from 14 residues. Germline-derived CDR1 and CDR2 are MNHNS and SASEGT. V dropped 0 bases and J dropped 10 bases, with 15 bases sitting between them. The CDR3 is CASSEAWDFGGAFF. The CDR3 region has the DNA TGTGCCAGCAGTGAAGCCTGGGACTTCGGGGGAGCTTTCTTT.

V and J are TRBV7-3 and TRBJ2-3, with a tentative D call TRBD2 (6 bases). Per germline, CDR1 SGHTA and CDR2 FQGTGA. Trimming pared 5 bases from V and 2 bases from J, leaving 14 bases between. This CDR3 region has 15 residues. CDR3 in amino acids: CASSRSGGNTDTQYF. CDR3 in DNA: TGTGCCAGCAGCCGCTCGGGCGGGAACACAGATACGCAGTATTTT.

The chain uses TRBV7-2 and TRBJ2-3; 11 bases are shared with TRBD1. The V and J ends lost 10 bases and 7 bases, in that order; junction bases with no gene match: 10. The CDR3 extends over 14 amino acids. CDR1 is SGHTA, CDR2 FQGNSA, per germline. This CDR3 reads CATGLGQGGNTQYF. In nucleotides, the CDR3 is TGTGCCACCGGACTGGGACAGGGGGGAAATACGCAGTATTTT.

The rearrangement uses TRBV5-1 and TRBJ2-2, with TRBD2 matching 12 bases. This CDR3 has 17 amino acids. Germline CDR1 reads SGHRS; CDR2 reads YFSETQ. V lost 1 base, J lost 4 bases, and 5 bases stayed unmatched. CDR3 region: CASSLSSGGVTTGELFF. CDR3 coding DNA: TGCGCCAGCAGCTTGTCTAGCGGGGGGGTGACCACCGGGGAGCTGTTTTTT.

The chain has TRBV28 and TRBJ1-5; 8 bases align to TRBD1. Germline CDR1 reads MDHEN; CDR2 reads SYDVKM. V was clipped by 2 bases and J by 1 base; unmatched bases: 7. CDR3 length: 17 residues. CDR3 region: CASSLVQGALSNQPQHF. The CDR3 DNA reads TGTGCCAGCAGTTTAGTCCAGGGGGCATTAAGCAATCAGCCCCAGCATTTT.

CDR3 protein: CASSVGDNEQYF. CDR3 nucleotide sequence: TGTGCCAGCTCGGTTGGGGACAACGAGCAGTACTTC. The chain combines TRBV2 with TRBJ2-7; possibly TRBD1 for D (6 bases). Germline CDR1 is SNHLY and CDR2 is FYNNEI. V lost 8 bases and J 5 bases, leaving 13 bases between the germline ends. The CDR3 is 12 amino acids.

J is TRBJ2-1 and V is TRBV12-2; the DNA was not used to check the table's D call, TRBD2. TRBV12-2 is marked as a pseudogene. The CDR3 extends over 16 amino acids. DNA of the CDR3: TGTGCAAGTCGCTTATATGCCGCCTACTCCTACAATGAGCAGTTCTTC. It encodes CASRLYAAYSYNEQFF.